A single TCR beta chain is shown here with its context. This sample is drawn from a study of blood T cell repertoires in COVID-19. Study summary: PBMCs, B-cell-depleted T cells, or T cells were the source of the cDNA or gDNA that made up the material.

The data were produced by immunoSEQ multiplex PCR, yet TCRdb's version contains in-frame clones alone and is incomplete. The sample contains approximately 82,000 clones, roughly 90% of which appear only once. V lost 4 bases and J 7 bases, leaving 13 bases between the germline ends. CDR1 is SNHLY, CDR2 FYNNEI, per germline. There are 13 residues in the CDR3. The chain carries TRBV2 and TRBJ2-5; tentatively, D is TRBD2 (5 bases). This TCR was sampled from a man aged 70-80 years with active or convalescent COVID-19. Sequenced sample: peripheral blood. The CDR3 protein is CASSVPGVATQYF. The CDR3 DNA is TGTGCCAGCAGTGTCCCCGGGGTCGCGACCCAGTACTTC.